This record concerns one TCR beta chain sequence. It has no known antigen specificity. No base qualities exist here, and no much larger clone lies one base off it. Cut back by 5 bases and 4 bases, the V and J ends lie 11 bases apart. From the cysteine through the phenylalanine, the CDR3 covers 12 amino acids. The sequence is cut down to CDR3 DNA, 36 bases in frame from base 1. The germline V gene yields SQVTM for CDR1 and ANQGSEA for CDR2. The sample originates from a study of healthy donors' naive CD4 and CD8 T cells (dated by TCRdb to between 2014 and 2017). In the study overall: The donors were selected to cover three age groups of six people each (20-25, 40-50 and 60-70 years), had a mean age of roughly 43, and were half female. Donors were HLA-typed by sequencing at HLA-A, -B, -C, -DRB1, -DQB1 and -DPB1 using the SBTexcellerator protocol, an ABI3130xl analyzer and SBTengine software. The study sequenced rearranged TCR alpha and beta chains from naive CD4+ and CD8+ T cells to test how TCR variation relates to lineage commitment. The peripheral blood mononuclear cells came from some 18 individuals who were healthy and unrelated. The TCR alpha libraries followed the same workflow as the beta chain, except for a newly designed primer set that covered all functional IMGT alpha gene variants.

On the study overall, not on this receptor specifically: Taken together, V genes, J genes and CDR3 charge appeared to account for 10% to 15% of the variance in CD4/CD8 propensity, mostly acting in an additive way. Possible repertoire bias from homeostatic proliferation of naive T cells was not directly addressed. In both chains, CD4+ lineage was associated with a positively charged CDR3 and CD8+ lineage with a negatively charged CDR3. Bias between naive CD4+ and CD8+ cells was reportedly observed for most V and J gene segments, consistently across donors and independently of HLA genotype. Because alpha and beta chains were sequenced in bulk and could not be paired, combined chain effects were not evaluated.

Cells with a CD4+CD8-CD45RO-CD45RA+ profile were isolated by FACS and defined as naive CD4+ T cells, and those with a CD8+CD4-CD45RA+CD27bright profile were defined as naive CD8+ T cells. The antibodies used for sorting targeted CD4 (RPA-T4), CD8 (SK1), CD27 (O323), CD45RA (HI100) and CD45RO (UCHL1). The run used a 454 GS FLX Titanium. A previously published linear amplification protocol was used to build TCR libraries from 400 to 500 ng of total RNA. Sequencing was performed on the Roche/454 Genome Sequencer with Titanium chemistry. On the authors' methods: About 78,000 rearranged TCR alpha transcripts were sequenced from about five of the healthy donors. Duplicate transcripts were removed, and unique TCR clonotypes were defined by the CDR3 junction according to IMGT nomenclature. Logistic regression in R 2.13.0 modeled CD4 versus CD8 status as a function of V and J genes, with adjustment for donor effects and Bonferroni correction for multiple testing. TCRdb itself trimmed the public reads at Q25 with fastp, ran MiXCR and retained productive beta chains. Records with the same CDR3 protein are collapsed into one entry carrying the most frequent genes and DNA. These V and J calls rely on TCRdb rather than the paper's analysis. The sample includes around 180,000 distinct CDR3 sequences, with under 85% observed a single time. The leading ten clones occupy 2% to 2.5% of the sample.

Material: naive CD4+ and CD8+ T cells sorted from blood, pooled from several donors. This specimen's cell subset or site label, per the study, means: FACS-sorted naive CD4+ (CD45RO-CD45RA+) and naive CD8+ (CD45RA+CD27bright) T cells. In this chain, TRBV29-1 is recombined with TRBJ2-5; the D element might be TRBD1 or TRBD2, as each aligns at 5 bases. This TCR was sampled from a pool of human donors in good health; the sample pools cells from several healthy donors. The DNA sequence is TGCAGCGTTACCCTTGGGGGAGAGACCCAGTACTTC. Translated, it gives CSVTLGGETQYF.